The TCR beta chain under discussion was sequenced for a study of T-cell reconstitution after alpha-beta-depleted transplantation in children. Regarding the study as a whole: About two months after transplant, alpha-beta T cells reportedly came from several hundred expanded graft clones. The study traced high day-60 TCRbeta diversity in some patients to surviving recipient T cells and thymic progenitors.

Germline-derived CDR1 and CDR2 are SSHAT and FNYEAQ (reference sequence). Trimming removed 0 bases from V and 3 bases from J, with 5 bases in between. This CDR3 contains 13 residues. It was with unique molecular identifiers that the TCRbeta library was prepared. Via MiXCR, TCRdb re-called the PCR reads, giving one row per CDR3 protein. The table shows about 90,000 distinct CDR3 sequences, with around 16% occurring only once. This clonotype was observed a handful of times. Its matching antigen is unknown. The receptor was isolated from a male patient aged 2-15 years who had a stem cell transplant for acute lymphoblastic leukemia, so the T cells may come from the graft donor. This chain links TRBV7-7 with TRBJ1-1; D is undetermined. Sequencing was performed on PBMCs, mostly from graft donor cells, taken 180 days after TCRalphabeta/CD19-depleted stem cell transplant. The CDR3 is CASSLALDTEAFF. CDR3 bases: TGTGCCAGCAGCTTAGCGCTGGACACTGAAGCTTTCTTT.